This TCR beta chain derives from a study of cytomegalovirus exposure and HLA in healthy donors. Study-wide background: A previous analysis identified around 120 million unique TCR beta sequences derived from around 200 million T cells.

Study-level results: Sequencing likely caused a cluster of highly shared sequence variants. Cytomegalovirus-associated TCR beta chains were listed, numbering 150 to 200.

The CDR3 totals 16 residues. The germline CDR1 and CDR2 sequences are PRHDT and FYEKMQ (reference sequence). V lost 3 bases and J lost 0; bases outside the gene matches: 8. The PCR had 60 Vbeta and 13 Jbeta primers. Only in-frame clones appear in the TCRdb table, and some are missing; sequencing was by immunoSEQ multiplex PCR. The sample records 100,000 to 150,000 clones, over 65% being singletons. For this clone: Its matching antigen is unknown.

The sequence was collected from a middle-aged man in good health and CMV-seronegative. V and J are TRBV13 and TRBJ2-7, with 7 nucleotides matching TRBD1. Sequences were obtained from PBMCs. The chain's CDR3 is CASSFYGTVSSYEQYF. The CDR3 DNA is TGTGCCAGCAGCTTTTACGGGACAGTTAGCTCCTACGAGCAGTACTTC. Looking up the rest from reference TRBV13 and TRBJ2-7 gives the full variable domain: AAGVIQSPRHLIKEKRETATLKCYPIPRHDTVYWYQQGPGQDPQFLISFYEKMQSDKGSIPDRFSAQQFSDYHSELNMSSLELGDSALYFCASSFYGTVSSYEQYFGPGTRLTVT.